The 27 T cell receptor beta chains listed next were all sequenced from one sample in a study of breast tumors, draining lymph nodes, adjacent tissues. TCRdb re-derived calls from the multiplex PCR reads in MiXCR, one entry per CDR3 protein. The sample includes about 17,000 distinct CDR3 sequences, roughly 60% seen only once; the top ten take about a fifth. What was sequenced was tumor-adjacent breast tissue. The receptors originated from a female donor with breast cancer. Some clones in this sample may be carry-over from other donors' samples.

This chain joins TRBV5-1 and TRBJ1-6; D possibly corresponds to TRBD1 (6 bases). Germline V gives CDR1 SGHRS, CDR2 YFSETQ. With 4 bases removed from V and 9 bases from J, the gap between germline ends came to 17 bases. There are 15 residues in the CDR3. The DNA of the CDR3 is TGCGCCAGCAGCCCCGGGGAACAGGGAGGTTCACCCCTCCACTTT. Translated, it gives CASSPGEQGGSPLHF.

This chain joins TRBV10-2 and TRBJ1-5; D uncertain. The CDR3 has 16 amino acids. Germline CDR1 and CDR2: WSHSY and SAAADI. V lost 0 bases and J 0 bases, leaving 9 bases between the germline ends. The CDR3 nucleotides read TGCGCCAGCAGTGAGTCCCCGGGGAATAGCAATCAGCCCCAGCATTTT. Its protein is CASSESPGNSNQPQHF.

This clonotype was counted many times. The chain carries TRBV5-1 and TRBJ2-2; D unresolved. Germline-derived CDR1 and CDR2 are SGHRS and YFSETQ. The CDR3 length is 15 residues. V shed 0 bases and J shed 1 base, with 7 bases lying between them. The CDR3 here is CASSLGHRNTGELFF. The CDR3 DNA sequence: TGCGCCAGCAGCTTGGGCCACCGGAACACCGGGGAGCTGTTTTTT.

The CDR3 coding sequence is TGCGCCAGCAGCCCGAACCAAGAGACCCAGTACTTC. Protein sequence: CASSPNQETQYF. The V and J genes are TRBV4-1 and TRBJ2-5; D uncertain. CDR1 MGHRA and CDR2 YSYEKL come from the germline V gene. This CDR3 is built from 12 residues. Trimming stripped 4 bases from V and 0 bases from J, with 3 bases between.

The chain is built from TRBV2 and TRBJ1-2, with 7 positions matching TRBD1. The germline V gene has CDR1 SNHLY and CDR2 FYNNEI. J was trimmed by 7 bases and V by 8 bases; bases with no gene match: 16. The CDR3 totals 15 residues. The CDR3 region is CASRPLGQPDGGYTF. The CDR3 DNA reads TGTGCCAGCCGACCACTGGGACAGCCTGATGGTGGCTACACCTTC.

V and J are TRBV2 and TRBJ2-3; weak D call: TRBD1 (6 bases). The CDR3 has 14 amino acids. Germline V gene data show CDR1 as SNHLY and CDR2 as FYNNEI. V was cut by 6 bases and J by 3 bases, with 13 bases left in between. Here the CDR3 DNA reads TGTGCCAGCAGGGATACAGGGAGAACAGATACGCAGTATTTT. This sequence encodes CASRDTGRTDTQYF.

This sequence joins TRBV11-2 and TRBJ1-2, with D possibly matching TRBD1 (5 bases). Germline V gene lookup returns CDR1 SGHAT and CDR2 FQNNGV. Trimming cost V 0 bases and J 8 bases, with 10 bases left between them. The CDR3 extends over 13 amino acids. The CDR3 region is CASSLDRAGGYTF. DNA for the CDR3: TGTGCCAGCAGCTTAGACAGGGCTGGGGGCTACACCTTC.

This clonotype was picked up one time. The V and J genes are TRBV12-3 or TRBV12-4 and TRBJ2-1; D call uncertain. The CDR3 runs to 15 residues. The V end was cut by 6 bases, the J end by 12 bases, with 24 bases between. The CDR3 DNA is TGTGCCAGCAGACCCCCTACTACCCCAGAAGGAACGCAGTTCTTC. The encoded protein is CASRPPTTPEGTQFF.

The V and J genes are TRBV15 and TRBJ2-3; no reliable D call. The CDR3 runs to 16 residues. V was shortened by 0 bases and J by 5 bases, with 15 bases between the two germline ends. The germline CDR1 and CDR2 sequences are LNHNV and YYDKDF (reference sequence). The CDR3 nucleotides read TGTGCCACCAGCAGAGATTTAGGTTCTCTTGGAGATACGCAGTATTTT. Its translation: CATSRDLGSLGDTQYF.

The rearrangement uses TRBV6-5 and TRBJ2-2; maybe TRBD2 (6 bases). Germline CDR1 is MNHEY and CDR2 is SVGAGI. There are 13 residues in the CDR3. V lost 10 bases, J lost 8 bases, and 17 bases lay in between. The DNA of the CDR3 is TGTGCCACTTCCCGGACGGGAGCGGGGGAGCTGTTTTTT. As protein: CATSRTGAGELFF.

J is TRBJ2-1 and V is TRBV20-1; possible D gene TRBD2, 5 bases. CDR1 DFQATT and CDR2 SNEGSKA come from the germline V gene (reference sequence). V lost 1 base to trimming and J lost 6 bases, with 10 bases between them. The length of the CDR3 is 13 residues. Here the CDR3 reads CSARGVGVNEQFF. In DNA, the CDR3 is TGCAGTGCTAGAGGGGTCGGGGTCAATGAGCAGTTCTTC.

This rearrangement joins TRBV5-1 to TRBJ2-7; 9 bases map to TRBD2. CDR3 length equals 18 residues. Trimming cost V 5 bases and J 2 bases; bases outside gene matches: 17. Germline V gives CDR1 SGHRS, CDR2 YFSETQ. The CDR3 sequence is CASSLGLARGGGTYEQYF. CDR3 DNA: TGCGCCAGCAGTCTCGGACTAGCGCGAGGGGGAGGGACCTACGAGCAGTACTTC.

This chain connects TRBV5-4 to TRBJ1-2, with 12 bases lining up with TRBD1. V shed 7 bases, J shed 5 bases, and the junction held 9 bases outside the gene matches. Per the germline V gene, CDR1 is SGHNT and CDR2 is YYREEE (reference sequence). CDR3 length equals 15 residues. CDR3 bases: TGTGCCAGCGGGGGGACAGGGGGCGCCCCGTATGGCTACACCTTC. Translating it yields CASGGTGGAPYGYTF.

J is TRBJ1-3 and V is TRBV19; D is unresolved. From germline, CDR1 is LNHDA and CDR2 SQIVND (reference sequence). V lost 3 bases and J 2 bases, leaving 8 bases between the germline ends. This CDR3 is built from 14 residues. CDR3 amino acids: CASSIRPTGNTIYF. CDR3 nucleotides: TGTGCCAGTAGTATCAGACCCACTGGAAACACCATATATTTT.

In its sample, this clonotype was seen a few times. Being one base from a much bigger clone, this may be a read error. The chain joins TRBV20-1 to TRBJ2-5; tentative D call: TRBD2 (6 bases). Germline CDR1 DFQATT, CDR2 SNEGSKA (reference sequence). The CDR3 contains 11 residues. CDR3: CSTTRLEAQSF. CDR3 DNA sequence: TGCAGCACGACTAGGTTGGAGGCCCAGTCCTTC.

This sequence joins TRBV29-1 and TRBJ2-1, with TRBD2 as a possible D gene (6 bases). V lost 4 bases and J lost 7, with 20 bases in between. The CDR3 is 15 residues long. CDR1 and CDR2 (germline): SQVTM, ANQGSEA. Here the CDR3 reads CSVGRLVGASNEQFF. The CDR3 nucleotides read TGCAGCGTTGGGAGACTAGTGGGAGCCTCGAATGAGCAGTTCTTC.

The chain links TRBV2 to TRBJ1-2; D ambiguous. With 6 bases removed from V and 4 bases from J, the gap between germline ends came to 15 bases. The CDR3 loop spans 14 amino acids. Germline V gene lookup returns CDR1 SNHLY and CDR2 FYNNEI. The CDR3 coding sequence is TGTGCCAGCAGCTCCGGAGAGGCTCTCTATGGCTACACCTTC. It translates to CASSSGEALYGYTF. Combining the CDR3 with reference TRBV2 and TRBJ1-2 gives the whole variable domain EPEVTQTPSHQVTQMGQEVILRCVPISNHLYFYWYRQILGQKVEFLVSFYNNEISEKSEIFDDQFSVERPDGSNFTLKIRSTKLEDSAMYFCASSSGEALYGYTFGSGTRLTVV.

The V call is TRBV4-1, the J call TRBJ2-5; weak D call: TRBD2 (6 bases). Germline loops: CDR1 MGHRA, CDR2 YSYEKL. V was pared by 0 bases and J by 4 bases, with 12 bases between. The CDR3 has 15 residues. Written as DNA, the CDR3 is TGCGCCAGCAGCCAAGAAGGGTTCGGGGGAGAGACCCAGTACTTC. Translation: CASSQEGFGGETQYF.

This chain uses TRBV29-1 with TRBJ2-1, with no clear D. This CDR3 spans 14 amino acids. The V end was cut by 4 bases, the J end by 7 bases, with 17 bases between. CDR1 is SQVTM and CDR2 is ANQGSEA in the germline V gene. CDR3 amino acids: CSVVVGPEYNEQFF. The CDR3 nucleotides read TGCAGCGTTGTAGTGGGCCCCGAATATAATGAGCAGTTCTTC.

The V and J genes are TRBV29-1 and TRBJ2-1; TRBD2 matches 8 bases. The CDR3 extends over 14 amino acids. Germline V gene lookup returns CDR1 SQVTM and CDR2 ANQGSEA. Trimming removed 3 bases from V and 7 bases from J; junction bases left unmatched: 8. CDR3 sequence (DNA): TGCAGCGTTGACCAGGTGGGCGGGGGGAATGAGCAGTTCTTC. Translation gives CSVDQVGGGNEQFF.

This clonotype is medium-sized within its sample. This chain links TRBV5-6 with TRBJ2-3; 13 bases agree with TRBD2. Per germline, CDR1 SGHDT and CDR2 YYEEEE. Trimming cost V 5 bases and J 2 bases; bases outside gene matches: 8. The CDR3 covers 17 residues. CDR3 sequence: CASSSYGLAGATDTQYF. The CDR3 DNA sequence: TGTGCCAGCAGTTCCTACGGACTAGCGGGGGCCACAGATACGCAGTATTTT.

This clonotype was found many times. Given a much more abundant clone one base away, this may be a read error. This chain uses TRBV20-1 with TRBJ2-7; D gene uncertain. CDR1 is DFQATT and CDR2 is SNEGSKA in the germline V gene (reference sequence). There are 14 residues in the CDR3. CDR3 DNA sequence: TGCAGTGCGAGTAGCTCACAGTCTTCCTCCGAGCAGTACGTC. This encodes CSASSSQSSSEQYV.

This chain uses TRBV2 with TRBJ1-2; 12 bases are a match to TRBD1. Losses at the gene ends were 3 bases for V and 0 bases for J; bases not matched to a gene: 11. The V gene's germline CDR1 is SNHLY and CDR2 FYNNEI. The CDR3 is 19 residues long. In DNA form, the CDR3 reads TGTGCCAGCAGTGAGGGACAGGGGGCACTTATTTCGACTAACTATGGCTACACCTTC. The encoded protein is CASSEGQGALISTNYGYTF.

The V gene is TRBV18, the J gene TRBJ1-6; D may be TRBD1 (5 bases). In germline, CDR1 is KGHSH, CDR2 LQKENI. The CDR3 contains 14 residues. V was trimmed by 3 bases and J by 8 bases, leaving 11 bases between them. CDR3 amino acids: CASSPRDGDSPLHF. CDR3 nucleotides: TGTGCCAGCTCACCCCGGGACGGAGATTCACCCCTCCACTTT. Full variable domain (outside the CDR3, taken from reference TRBV18 and TRBJ1-6): NAGVMQNPRHLVRRRGQEARLRCSPMKGHSHVYWYRQLPEEGLKFMVYLQKENIIDESGMPKERFSAEFPKEGPSILRIQQVVRGDSAAYFCASSPRDGDSPLHFGNGTRLTVT.

This clonotype is classed as medium-sized (0.01 to 0.1%). The J gene is TRBJ2-5, the V gene TRBV29-1; TRBD1 agrees at 7 bases. V lost 7 bases, J lost 0 bases, and 5 bases stayed unmatched. Germline CDR1 and CDR2: SQVTM and ANQGSEA. This CDR3 has 13 residues. The CDR3 region has the DNA TGCAGCGCCAAGACAGGGTACCAAGAGACCCAGTACTTC. It yields the protein CSAKTGYQETQYF.

As DNA, the CDR3 is TGTGCCAGCAGCCCCCAACCAGGGGGAGGGCCTAGGTACGAGCAGTACTTC. It translates to CASSPQPGGGPRYEQYF. The chain joins TRBV5-6 to TRBJ2-7; D possibly uses TRBD1 or TRBD2 (7 bases each). V lost 4 bases to trimming and J lost 4 bases, with 24 bases between them. Germline CDR1 and CDR2: SGHDT and YYEEEE. The CDR3 contains 17 residues.

The rearrangement links TRBV5-1 to TRBJ2-3; TRBD2 might be the D (5 bases). CDR3 length: 13 amino acids. V lost 5 bases to trimming and J lost 4 bases, with 11 bases between them. The germline gives CDR1 SGHRS, CDR2 YFSETQ. The CDR3 DNA is TGCGCCAGCAGTACGCAGGAGGCAGATACGCAGTATTTT. Its translation: CASSTQEADTQYF.